Detailed here is one TCR beta chain. Its antigen is undetermined. The data derive from a study of T cell responses to AZD1222 COVID-19 vaccine. Study-wide results and limits: Repertoire collection took place solely once the T cell response had peaked.

Using immunoSEQ multiplex PCR, the repertoire was profiled, and TCRdb retains in-frame clones only, with some absent. In the table there are approximately 150,000 clones, around 90% of which are singletons. This CDR3 is 14 amino acids long. V shed 2 bases and J shed 1 base, with 8 bases lying between them. Looked up from germline, CDR1 is MNHNY and CDR2 is SVGAGI (reference sequence). The sample in question was peripheral blood, obtained 28 days after the second dose of the MenACWY control vaccine. The sequence derives from an adult who received the MenACWY meningococcal vaccine as a control. V gene TRBV6-6 combines with J gene TRBJ1-1; D gene unclear. This CDR3 reads CASSYRDGNTEAFF. CDR3 bases: TGTGCCAGCAGTTACAGGGATGGGAACACTGAAGCTTTCTTT.